The 10 T cell receptor beta chains reported below all come from one sample, sequenced in a study of blood T cell repertoires in COVID-19. This table comes from immunoSEQ multiplex PCR, and its TCRdb copy is limited to in-frame clones, with some not included. In the table there are about 170,000 clones, 80% to 85% of which are singletons. The source material was peripheral blood. All receptors derive from a man in his 70s with active or convalescent COVID-19.

V usage is TRBV2 and J usage is TRBJ2-1; a possible D gene is TRBD2 (6 bases). V lost 4 bases and J 1 base, leaving 11 bases between the germline ends. CDR1 and CDR2 (germline): SNHLY, FYNNEI. This CDR3 has 15 residues. The CDR3 protein is CASSGVGGSYNEQFF. In DNA form, the CDR3 reads TGTGCCAGCAGTGGGGTGGGGGGATCCTACAATGAGCAGTTCTTC.

J is TRBJ2-7 and V is TRBV29-1, with D perhaps TRBD1 (6 bases). Germline values: CDR1 SQVTM, CDR2 ANQGSEA. The CDR3 is made up of 14 amino acids. Trimming stripped 4 bases from V and 3 bases from J, with 16 bases between. The CDR3: CSVGGRPPLYEQYF. The CDR3 bases are TGCAGCGTTGGGGGGCGGCCCCCTCTCTACGAGCAGTACTTC.

The chain couples TRBV18 to TRBJ2-7; a weak D match, TRBD2 (6 bases). The V and J ends lost 3 bases and 2 bases respectively, with 17 bases between them. CDR3 size: 16 residues. CDR1 is KGHSH, CDR2 LQKENI, per germline. This CDR3 reads CASSPGGPGEAYEQYF. In DNA form, the CDR3 reads TGTGCCAGCTCACCGGGGGGTCCGGGAGAAGCCTACGAGCAGTACTTC. Full variable domain (outside the CDR3, taken from reference TRBV18 and TRBJ2-7): NAGVMQNPRHLVRRRGQEARLRCSPMKGHSHVYWYRQLPEEGLKFMVYLQKENIIDESGMPKERFSAEFPKEGPSILRIQQVVRGDSAAYFCASSPGGPGEAYEQYFGPGTRLTVT.

The gene calls are TRBV24-1 and TRBJ2-5; 7 bases line up with TRBD1. J lost 1 base, V lost 3 bases, and 4 bases had no gene match. From germline, CDR1 is KGHDR and CDR2 SFDVKD. This CDR3 is built from 15 residues. As DNA, the CDR3 is TGTGCCACCAGTGATCCACGGACAGGCCAAGAGACCCAGTACTTC. Translation gives CATSDPRTGQETQYF.

V and J are TRBV9 and TRBJ2-7; no clear D. Looked up from germline, CDR1 is SGDLS and CDR2 is YYNGEE. Trimming took 7 bases from V and 2 from J, leaving 10 bases between them. This CDR3 is built from 12 residues. The DNA of the CDR3 is TGTGCCAGCGCGACTGAACCCTACGAGCAGTACTTC. Its translation is CASATEPYEQYF.

This chain connects TRBV5-5 to TRBJ1-1; weak D call: TRBD1 (5 bases). Germline-derived CDR1 and CDR2 are SGHKS and YYEKEE (reference sequence). This CDR3 is built from 13 residues. V lost 1 base and J 4 bases, leaving 8 bases between the germline ends. This chain's CDR3 is CASSLSGFTEAFF. The CDR3 coding sequence is TGTGCCAGCAGCTTGTCAGGGTTCACTGAAGCTTTCTTT.

The rearrangement uses TRBV7-2 and TRBJ1-5, with no clear D. The V end lost 3 bases, the J end lost 5 bases, and 8 bases lay between the germline ends. CDR1 is SGHTA, CDR2 FQGNSA, per germline. This CDR3 comprises 13 residues. As DNA, the CDR3 is TGTGCCAGCAGCTTTAACAGCTATCAGCCCCAGCATTTT. Translation gives CASSFNSYQPQHF. Full variable domain (outside the CDR3, taken from reference TRBV7-2 and TRBJ1-5): GAGVSQSPSNKVTEKGKDVELRCDPISGHTALYWYRQSLGQGLEFLIYFQGNSAPDKSGLPSDRFSAERTGGSVSTLTIQRTQQEDSAVYLCASSFNSYQPQHFGDGTRLSIL.

The chain employs TRBV6-2 or TRBV6-3 and TRBJ2-1; TRBD2 aligns across 8 bases. V shed 6 bases, J shed 7 bases, and the junction held 11 bases outside the gene matches. The CDR3 has 15 residues. CDR1 and CDR2 (germline): MNHEY, SVGEGT. The CDR3 DNA follows: TGTGCCAGCAGCTCCCCAAGCGGGAGTTGGAATGAGCAGTTCTTC. Its translation: CASSSPSGSWNEQFF.

The V gene is TRBV27, the J gene TRBJ1-6, with a weak D call TRBD1 (6 bases). V was shortened by 7 bases and J by 2 bases, with 21 bases between the two germline ends. Germline V CDR1 and CDR2: MNHEY, SMNVEV (reference sequence). This CDR3 has 18 residues. In DNA form, the CDR3 reads TGTGCCAGCACCGAAAGGGCCCCGGGGGGCCCCTATAATTCACCCCTCCACTTT. This translates into CASTERAPGGPYNSPLHF.

CDR3 sequence (DNA): TGTGCCAGCAGCGAGGAGAGGACAGCCAGCTATGGCTACACCTTC. Its protein is CASSEERTASYGYTF. This chain links TRBV5-4 with TRBJ1-2; TRBD1 is a possible D gene (6 bases). Deletions cut 4 bases from V and 4 bases from J, with 17 bases between. Germline V gives CDR1 SGHNT, CDR2 YYREEE (reference sequence). This CDR3 has 15 amino acids.